The present T cell receptor beta chain was sequenced within a study of response to subunit inactivated influenza vaccine. One entry per CDR3 protein results from TCRdb running MiXCR on the RT-PCR reads. This sample has under 200,000 distinct CDR3 sequences, with roughly 12% found just once. V was trimmed by 4 bases and J by 7 bases, leaving 11 bases between them. CDR1 and CDR2 (germline): SGDLS, YYNGEE. This CDR3 comprises 12 residues. The table lists this clonotype with a few counts. The data also belong to a second study, concerning T cells expressing NK-cell markers. In that study: Beta-chain TCR cDNA was generated via 5'RACE template switching with UMIs. From sorted CD3+CD56+NKG2C+, CD3+CD56+NKG2C- and CD3+CD56-NKG2C+ T cells came the TCR beta repertoires. Eight donors were sequenced, seven testing HCMV-seropositive and one testing seronegative. Researchers report these clonotypes also headed the CD3+CD56-NKG2C+ fraction in four donors.

The specimen was CD8+ T cells sorted from PBMCs, collected 11 to 12 days after vaccination. The origin of this receptor is a man aged 45-60 years who received an inactivated influenza vaccine. The chain is built from TRBV9 and TRBJ1-1; maybe TRBD1 (5 bases). The CDR3 DNA follows: TGTGCCAGCAGCCGGGACGGGGTTGAAGCTTTCTTT. As protein: CASSRDGVEAFF. The variable domain in full, with the rest retrieved from reference TRBV9 and TRBJ1-1, is DSGVTQTPKHLITATGQRVTLRCSPRSGDLSVYWYQQSLDQGLQFLIQYYNGEERAKGNILERFSAQQFPDLHSELNLSSLELGDSALYFCASSRDGVEAFFGQGTRLTVV.